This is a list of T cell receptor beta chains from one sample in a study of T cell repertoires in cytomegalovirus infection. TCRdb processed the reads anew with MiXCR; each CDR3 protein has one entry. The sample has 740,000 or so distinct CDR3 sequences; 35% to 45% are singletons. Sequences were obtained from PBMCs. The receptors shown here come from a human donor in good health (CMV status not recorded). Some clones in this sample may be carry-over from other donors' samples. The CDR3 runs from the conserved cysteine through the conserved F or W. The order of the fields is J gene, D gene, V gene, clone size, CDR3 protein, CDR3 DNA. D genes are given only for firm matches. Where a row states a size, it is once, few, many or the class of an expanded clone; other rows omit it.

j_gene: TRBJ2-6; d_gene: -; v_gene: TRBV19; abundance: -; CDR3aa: CASLEQSVRSGANVLTF; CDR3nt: TGTGCCAGCCTGGAGCAGTCCGTACGCTCTGGGGCCAACGTCCTGACTTTC
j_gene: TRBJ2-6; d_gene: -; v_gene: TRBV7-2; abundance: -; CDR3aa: CASSLFGGSNVLTF; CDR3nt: TGTGCCAGCAGCTTATTCGGGGGATCCAACGTCCTGACTTTC
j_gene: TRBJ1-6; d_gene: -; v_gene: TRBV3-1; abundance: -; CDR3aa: CASSAPGVNSPLHF; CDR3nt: TGTGCCAGCAGCGCCCCGGGGGTTAATTCACCCCTCCACTTT
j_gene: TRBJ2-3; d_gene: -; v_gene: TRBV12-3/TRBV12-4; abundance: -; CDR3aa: CASSPTGPHTDTQYF; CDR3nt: TGTGCCAGCAGTCCAACAGGCCCCCACACAGATACGCAGTATTTT
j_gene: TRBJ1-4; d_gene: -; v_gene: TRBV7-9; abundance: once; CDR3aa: CASSLGLDRGEKLFF; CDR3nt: TGTGCCAGCAGCTTAGGACTAGACCGCGGGGAAAAACTGTTTTTT
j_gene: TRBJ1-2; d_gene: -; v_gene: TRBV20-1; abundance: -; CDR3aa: CSAVRDPSYGYTF; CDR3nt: TGCAGTGCCGTCCGGGACCCCAGCTATGGCTACACCTTC
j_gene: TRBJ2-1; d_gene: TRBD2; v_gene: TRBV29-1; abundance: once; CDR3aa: CSVRRETYNEQFF; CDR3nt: TGCAGCGTTCGGCGGGAGACTTACAATGAGCAGTTCTTC
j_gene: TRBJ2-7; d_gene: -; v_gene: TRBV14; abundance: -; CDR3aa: CASSQELNPTTKQYF; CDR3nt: TGTGCCAGCAGCCAAGAATTAAACCCTACGACGAAGCAGTACTTC
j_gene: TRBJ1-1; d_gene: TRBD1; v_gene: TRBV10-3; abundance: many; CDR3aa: CATRGTANTEAFF; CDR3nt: TGTGCCACCAGAGGGACAGCGAACACTGAAGCTTTCTTT
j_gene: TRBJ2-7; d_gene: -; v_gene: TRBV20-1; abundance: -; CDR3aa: CSARAEEYYEQYF; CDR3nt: TGCAGTGCTAGAGCGGAGGAGTACTACGAGCAGTACTTC
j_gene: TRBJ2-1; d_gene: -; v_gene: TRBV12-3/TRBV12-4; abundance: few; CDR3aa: CASSPGLGRGEQFF; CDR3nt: TGTGCCAGCAGTCCCGGGTTGGGGAGAGGGGAGCAGTTCTTC
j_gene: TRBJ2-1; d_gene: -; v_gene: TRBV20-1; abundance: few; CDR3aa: CSARAWTDQQFF; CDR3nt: TGCAGTGCTAGAGCCTGGACAGATCAGCAGTTCTTC
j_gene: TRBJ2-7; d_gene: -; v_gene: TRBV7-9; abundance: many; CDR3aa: CASSLSDTEQYF; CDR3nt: TGTGCCAGCAGCTTATCTGACACCGAGCAGTACTTC
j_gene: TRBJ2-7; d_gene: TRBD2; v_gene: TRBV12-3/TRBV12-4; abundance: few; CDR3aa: CASSTPGLAAGLYEQYF; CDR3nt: TGTGCCAGCAGCACACCGGGACTAGCCGCGGGTTTATACGAGCAGTACTTC
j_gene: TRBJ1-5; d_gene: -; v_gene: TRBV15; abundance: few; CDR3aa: CATSRQGIGQPQHF; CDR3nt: TGTGCCACCAGCAGACAGGGGATCGGACAGCCCCAGCATTTT
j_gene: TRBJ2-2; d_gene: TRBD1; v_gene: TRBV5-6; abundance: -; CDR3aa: CASRGTGAKENGELFF; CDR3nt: TGTGCCAGCAGGGGGACAGGGGCCAAGGAGAACGGGGAGCTGTTTTTT
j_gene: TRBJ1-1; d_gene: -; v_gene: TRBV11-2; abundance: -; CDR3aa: CASSYTGMNTEALF; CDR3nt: TGTGCCAGCAGCTACACCGGGATGAACACTGAAGCTCTCTTT
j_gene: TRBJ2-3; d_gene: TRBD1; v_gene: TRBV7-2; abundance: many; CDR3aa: CASSRQGTNTDTQYF; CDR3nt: TGTGCCAGCAGCCGACAGGGGACCAACACAGATACGCAGTATTTT
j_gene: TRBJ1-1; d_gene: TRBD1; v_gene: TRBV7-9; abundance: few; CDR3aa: CASSPRTGRRNTEAFF; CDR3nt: TGTGCCAGCAGCCCGCGGACAGGGAGGCGGAACACTGAAGCTTTCTTT
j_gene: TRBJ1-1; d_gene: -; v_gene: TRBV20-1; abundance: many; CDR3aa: CSARGGRGNTEAFF; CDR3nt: TGCAGTGCTAGAGGAGGCAGGGGTAACACTGAAGCTTTCTTT
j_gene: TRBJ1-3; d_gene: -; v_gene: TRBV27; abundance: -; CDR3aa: CARRGGGFSGNTIYF; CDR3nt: TGTGCCCGCCGCGGGGGGGGATTCTCTGGAAACACCATATATTTT
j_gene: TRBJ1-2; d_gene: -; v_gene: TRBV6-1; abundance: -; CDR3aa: CASKGSNYGYTF; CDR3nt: TGTGCCAGCAAGGGATCTAACTATGGCTACACCTTC
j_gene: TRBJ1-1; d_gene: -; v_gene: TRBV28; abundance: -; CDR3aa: CASSLGRGFANTEAFF; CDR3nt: TGTGCCAGCAGTTTAGGGAGGGGATTCGCGAACACTGAAGCTTTCTTT
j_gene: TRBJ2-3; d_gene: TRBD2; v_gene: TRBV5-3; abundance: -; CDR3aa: CASSLEAGSADTQYF; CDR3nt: TGTGCCAGCAGCTTGGAAGCGGGGTCCGCAGATACGCAGTATTTT
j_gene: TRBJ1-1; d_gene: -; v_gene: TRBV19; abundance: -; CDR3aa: CASRWVRDTEAFF; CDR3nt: TGTGCCAGTAGATGGGTAAGGGACACTGAAGCTTTCTTT
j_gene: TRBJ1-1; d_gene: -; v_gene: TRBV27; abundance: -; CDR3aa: CASWRGGTEAFF; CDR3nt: TGTGCCAGCTGGAGGGGTGGGACTGAAGCTTTCTTT
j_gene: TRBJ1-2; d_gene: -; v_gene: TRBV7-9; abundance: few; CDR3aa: CASSLAGSIYGYTF; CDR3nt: TGTGCCAGCAGCTTAGCTGGCAGCATCTATGGCTACACCTTC
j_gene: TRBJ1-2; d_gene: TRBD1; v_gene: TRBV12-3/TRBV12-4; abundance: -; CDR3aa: CASSPRQGGEGYTF; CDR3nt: TGTGCCAGCAGTCCACGACAGGGAGGGGAAGGCTACACCTTC
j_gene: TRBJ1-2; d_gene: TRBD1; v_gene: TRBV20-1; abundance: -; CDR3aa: CSEGDRGGGGYTF; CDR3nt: TGCAGTGAGGGCGACAGGGGAGGAGGCGGCTACACCTTC
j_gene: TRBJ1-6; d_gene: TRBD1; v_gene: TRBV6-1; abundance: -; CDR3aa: CAGRTGLYNSPLHF; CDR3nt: TGTGCCGGCAGGACAGGGTTATATAATTCACCCCTCCACTTT
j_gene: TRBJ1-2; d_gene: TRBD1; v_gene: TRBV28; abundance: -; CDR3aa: CAISPGQAIYVYTF; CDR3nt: TGTGCCATCAGTCCCGGACAGGCCATCTATGTCTACACCTTC
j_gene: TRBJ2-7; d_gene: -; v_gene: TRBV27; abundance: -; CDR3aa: CASSLGSQYYEQYF; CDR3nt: TGTGCCAGCAGTTTAGGCTCTCAATACTACGAGCAGTACTTC
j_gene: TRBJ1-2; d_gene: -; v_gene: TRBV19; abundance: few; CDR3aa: CASSIFLRRSTEQSYGYTF; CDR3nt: TGTGCCAGTAGTATATTTCTTCGACGGTCGACGGAACAATCCTATGGCTACACCTTC
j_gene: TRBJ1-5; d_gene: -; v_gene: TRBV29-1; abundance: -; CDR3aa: CSVVTDNNQPQHF; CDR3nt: TGCAGCGTTGTGACAGATAACAATCAGCCCCAGCATTTT
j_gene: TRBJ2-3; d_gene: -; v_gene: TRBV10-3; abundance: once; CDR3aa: CAISEDRLEDTQYF; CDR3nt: TGTGCCATCAGTGAGGACAGGTTAGAGGATACGCAGTATTTT
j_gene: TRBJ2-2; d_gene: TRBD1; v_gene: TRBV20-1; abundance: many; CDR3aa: CSARRQGTGELFF; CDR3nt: TGCAGTGCTAGAAGACAGGGCACCGGGGAGCTGTTTTTT
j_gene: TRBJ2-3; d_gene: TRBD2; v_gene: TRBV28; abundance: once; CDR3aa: CASSSRGLASSTDTQYF; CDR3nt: TGTGCCAGCAGTTCGCGGGGACTAGCGAGTAGCACAGATACGCAGTATTTT
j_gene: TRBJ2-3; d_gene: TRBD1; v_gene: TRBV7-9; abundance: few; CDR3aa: CASSPRTGPSTDTQYF; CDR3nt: TGTGCCAGCAGCCCAAGGACAGGGCCTAGCACAGATACGCAGTATTTT
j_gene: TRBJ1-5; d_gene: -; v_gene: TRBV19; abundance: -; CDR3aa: CASSSIRREFSNQPQHF; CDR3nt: TGTGCCAGTAGTAGCATCCGGAGGGAGTTTAGCAATCAGCCCCAGCATTTT
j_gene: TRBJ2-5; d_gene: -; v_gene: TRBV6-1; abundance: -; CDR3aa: CASSGHVQETQYF; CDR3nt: TGTGCCAGCAGCGGACACGTCCAAGAGACCCAGTACTTC
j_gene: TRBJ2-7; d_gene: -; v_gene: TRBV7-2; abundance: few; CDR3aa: CASSSLIGGQGLGEQYF; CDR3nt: TGTGCCAGCAGCTCCCTGATTGGGGGCCAAGGGTTAGGAGAGCAGTACTTC
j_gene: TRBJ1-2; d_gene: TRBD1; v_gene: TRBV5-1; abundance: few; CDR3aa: CASSPTRQGFGYTF; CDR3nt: TGCGCCAGCAGCCCGACAAGACAGGGTTTTGGCTACACCTTC
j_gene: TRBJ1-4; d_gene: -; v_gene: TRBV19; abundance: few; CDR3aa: CASTGQFEKLFF; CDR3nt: TGTGCCAGCACCGGACAGTTTGAAAAACTGTTTTTT
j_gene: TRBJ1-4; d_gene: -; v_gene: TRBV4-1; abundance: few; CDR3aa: CASSQGSTNEKLFF; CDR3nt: TGCGCCAGCAGCCAAGGATCAACTAATGAAAAACTGTTTTTT